This is a list of T cell receptor beta chains from one sample in a study of blood T cell repertoires in COVID-19. The table came from immunoSEQ multiplex PCR; TCRdb's copy has only in-frame clones and leaves some out. The sample has under 200,000 clones, 85% to 90% seen once; the top ten hold about 2.5%. The specimen sequenced was peripheral blood. The receptors were sampled from an elderly woman with COVID-19, enrolled during active disease. Each CDR3 is given with its conserved first and last residue. Fields, in order: V gene, J gene, D gene, clone size, CDR3 protein, CDR3 DNA. A D gene is named only where the DNA matches it firmly. Where a row states a size, it is once, few, many or the class of an expanded clone; other rows omit it.

v_gene: TRBV6-5
j_gene: TRBJ2-5
d_gene: TRBD2
abundance: NA
CDR3aa: CASRGLQETQYF
CDR3nt: TGTGCCAGCAGGGGACTACAAGAGACCCAGTACTTC

v_gene: TRBV15
j_gene: TRBJ1-5
d_gene: NA
abundance: NA
CDR3aa: CATSQTPGSNQPQHF
CDR3nt: TGTGCCACCAGCCAAACTCCCGGGAGCAATCAGCCCCAGCATTTT

v_gene: TRBV19
j_gene: TRBJ2-2
d_gene: TRBD1
abundance: NA
CDR3aa: CASSLQGRTGELFF
CDR3nt: TGTGCCAGTAGTCTACAGGGGAGAACCGGGGAGCTGTTTTTT

v_gene: TRBV4-2
j_gene: TRBJ2-7
d_gene: NA
abundance: NA
CDR3aa: CASSQERDSGNYEQYF
CDR3nt: TGTGCCAGCAGCCAAGAGAGGGATAGCGGCAACTACGAGCAGTACTTC

v_gene: TRBV12-5
j_gene: TRBJ2-2
d_gene: TRBD2
abundance: NA
CDR3aa: CASGSLAGLNTGELFF
CDR3nt: TGTGCTAGTGGTTCCCTAGCGGGACTGAACACCGGGGAGCTGTTTTTT

v_gene: TRBV20-1
j_gene: TRBJ1-1
d_gene: NA
abundance: NA
CDR3aa: CSASPLLNTEAFF
CDR3nt: TGCAGTGCTAGTCCCCTCCTAAACACTGAAGCTTTCTTT

v_gene: TRBV7-2
j_gene: TRBJ2-2
d_gene: TRBD1
abundance: once
CDR3aa: CASSSINRGTGELFF
CDR3nt: TGTGCCAGCAGCTCAATCAACAGGGGCACCGGGGAGCTGTTTTTT

v_gene: TRBV10-3
j_gene: TRBJ1-3
d_gene: NA
abundance: few
CDR3aa: CAIKTGRSGNTIYF
CDR3nt: TGTGCCATCAAAACAGGGAGATCTGGAAACACCATATATTTT

v_gene: TRBV28
j_gene: TRBJ1-5
d_gene: TRBD1
abundance: NA
CDR3aa: CASSYDRGSNQPQHF
CDR3nt: TGTGCCAGCAGCTACGACAGGGGTAGCAATCAGCCCCAGCATTTT

v_gene: TRBV24-1
j_gene: TRBJ2-7
d_gene: TRBD2
abundance: NA
CDR3aa: CATSQGRTSGTYEQYF
CDR3nt: TGTGCCACCAGTCAGGGTCGGACTAGCGGAACCTACGAGCAGTACTTC